One sample yielded the 21 T cell receptor beta chains listed below, sequenced in a study of patients and donors after allogeneic stem cell transplantation. Each CDR3 protein gets one entry after TCRdb re-called the RT-PCR reads with MiXCR. This table holds approximately 160,000 distinct CDR3 sequences, 30% found once. Sequences were obtained from blood, either unsorted or a sorted T cell fraction (not recorded which). These receptors all come from a human donor who was either an allogeneic HSCT recipient or a stem cell or donor lymphocyte infusion donor (not recorded which). It is not recorded whose cells these are; they may come from a transplant donor.

This clonotype was observed at least ten times. The chain carries TRBV6-5 and TRBJ1-3, with 7 bases matching TRBD1. The junction had 3 bases not matched to a gene; V was cut back by 4 bases and J by 0 bases. The CDR3 contains 15 residues. Germline CDR1 and CDR2: MNHEY and SVGAGI. The CDR3 protein is CASSSGTVSGNTIYF. The CDR3 bases are TGTGCCAGCAGTTCGGGGACAGTCTCTGGAAACACCATATATTTT.

This clonotype was counted a few times. The rearrangement joins TRBV12-3 or TRBV12-4 to TRBJ1-5, with a tentative D call TRBD1 (6 bases). The V gene lost 1 base and the J gene lost 1 base, with 11 bases spanning the gap. This CDR3 has 16 residues. The CDR3 DNA sequence: TGTGCCAGCAGTTTAGTATTACAGGGAAGCAATCAGCCCCAGCATTTT. It encodes CASSLVLQGSNQPQHF.

A few counts support this clonotype. The genes are TRBV27 and TRBJ1-2; no firm D call. This CDR3 comprises 12 residues. CDR1 MNHEY and CDR2 SMNVEV come from the germline V gene (reference sequence). Trimming removed 8 bases from V and 3 bases from J, with 10 bases in between. CDR3 sequence (DNA): TGTGCCAGCCCTAGGAACTACTATGGCTACACCTTC. Its translation is CASPRNYYGYTF.

The sample holds a few counts of this clonotype. V is TRBV12-3 or TRBV12-4 and J is TRBJ2-2; no clear D. V was cut by 3 bases and J by 6 bases, with 14 bases left in between. This CDR3 spans 15 amino acids. Here the CDR3 reads CASSFGAVVAGELFF. CDR3 bases: TGTGCCAGCAGTTTCGGCGCGGTAGTCGCCGGGGAGCTGTTTTTT.

The chain links TRBV7-9 to TRBJ1-1; D remains unclear. This CDR3 spans 13 amino acids. V dropped 5 bases and J dropped 7 bases, with 14 bases sitting between them. The germline CDR1 and CDR2 sequences are SEHNR and FQNEAQ (reference sequence). The CDR3 nucleotides are TGTGCCAGCAGCAGGAACTCGGGAGGTGAAGCTTTCTTT. It specifies CASSRNSGGEAFF.

The V call is TRBV10-2, the J call TRBJ2-7; 7 positions agree with TRBD2. The V gene's germline CDR1 is WSHSY and CDR2 SAAADI. There are 13 residues in the CDR3. V was clipped by 6 bases and J by 0 bases; unmatched bases: 2. The CDR3 sequence: CASRGGSSYEQYF. Here the CDR3 DNA reads TGCGCCAGCAGGGGGGGGAGCTCCTACGAGCAGTACTTC.

This clonotype was found a few times. V gene TRBV2 combines with J gene TRBJ1-2; 9 bases are shared with TRBD1. Per germline, CDR1 SNHLY and CDR2 FYNNEI. Trimming at V came to 3 bases and at J to 7 bases, leaving 3 bases not matched to a gene. The CDR3 has 13 amino acids. As DNA, the CDR3 is TGTGCCAGCAGTGAGGACAGGGGCGGTGGCTACACCTTC. Amino acids: CASSEDRGGGYTF.

This clonotype has a handful of counts. The chain uses TRBV19 and TRBJ1-2; 7 bases are shared with TRBD1. The CDR3 covers 12 residues. The V segment lost 6 bases and the J segment 6 bases; nucleotides outside the gene matches: 4. Germline V gives CDR1 LNHDA, CDR2 SQIVND (reference sequence). CDR3 residues: CASSRGRNGYTF. In nucleotides, the CDR3 is TGTGCCAGTAGCAGGGGGAGGAATGGCTACACCTTC.

The V call is TRBV7-9, the J call TRBJ2-7; 9 nucleotides agree with TRBD2. CDR3 size: 14 residues. The V segment lost 3 bases and the J segment 4 bases; nucleotides outside the gene matches: 4. Germline CDR1 is SEHNR and CDR2 is FQNEAQ (reference sequence). CDR3 bases: TGTGCCAGCAGCTTTAGCGGGAGAAGGTACGAGCAGTACTTC. Encoded protein: CASSFSGRRYEQYF. Based on the CDR3 plus reference TRBV7-9 and TRBJ2-7, the full variable domain is DTGVSQNPRHKITKRGQNVTFRCDPISEHNRLYWYRQTLGQGPEFLTYFQNEAQLEKSRLLSDRFSAERPKGSFSTLEIQRTEQGDSAMYLCASSFSGRRYEQYFGPGTRLTVT.

In this sample, this clonotype turned up once. V gene TRBV4-1 combines with J gene TRBJ2-3; D is undetermined. CDR1 and CDR2 (germline): MGHRA, YSYEKL. The CDR3 extends over 14 amino acids. V shed 4 bases and J shed 1 base, with 9 bases lying between them. This CDR3 is CASSRMVGTDTQYF. The CDR3 bases are TGCGCCAGCAGCCGCATGGTCGGCACAGATACGCAGTATTTT.

This rearrangement joins TRBV27 to TRBJ1-5; perhaps TRBD1 as D (5 bases). Germline-derived CDR1 and CDR2 are MNHEY and SMNVEV (reference sequence). The length of the CDR3 is 19 residues. Trimming shortened V by 0 bases and J by 3 bases, and 21 bases separated the two germline ends. CDR3 in amino acids: CASSLSKQRVRDNNQPQHF. CDR3 sequence (DNA): TGTGCCAGCAGTTTATCGAAACAACGAGTCAGGGATAACAATCAGCCCCAGCATTTT.

The J gene is TRBJ2-7, the V gene TRBV28; perhaps TRBD2 as D (5 bases). V lost 4 bases to trimming and J lost 6 bases, with 16 bases between them. From germline, CDR1 is MDHEN and CDR2 SYDVKM. The CDR3 contains 14 residues. CDR3 nucleotide sequence: TGTGCCAGCAGTTCCCCGGGGAAGATCGGCGAGCAGTACTTC. It specifies CASSSPGKIGEQYF.

This clonotype was observed many times. The chain couples TRBV20-1 to TRBJ1-1, with 8 positions matching TRBD1. Losses at the gene ends were 0 bases for V and 8 bases for J; bases not matched to a gene: 5. The CDR3 runs to 13 residues. Germline loops: CDR1 DFQATT, CDR2 SNEGSKA (reference sequence). CDR3 region: CSAREQGDREAFF. The CDR3 nucleotides read TGCAGTGCTAGAGAACAGGGGGATAGGGAAGCTTTCTTT.

The chain combines TRBV4-1 with TRBJ2-1; D unclear. The length of the CDR3 is 13 residues. Trimming cost V 1 base and J 9 bases, with 10 bases left between them. The germline CDR1 and CDR2 sequences are MGHRA and YSYEKL. The CDR3 loop reads CASSQVGSGEQFF. The CDR3 DNA follows: TGCGCCAGCAGCCAAGTGGGGTCTGGTGAGCAGTTCTTC.

This clonotype was detected only a few times. V is TRBV10-3 and J is TRBJ1-2, with D perhaps matching TRBD1 (6 bases). The CDR3 consists of 16 residues. With 2 bases removed from V and 4 bases from J, the gap between germline ends came to 17 bases. From germline, CDR1 is ENHRY and CDR2 SYGVKD. The CDR3: CAISEPDTTGFYGYTF. The DNA of the CDR3 is TGTGCCATCAGTGAGCCTGATACTACAGGGTTCTATGGCTACACCTTC.

This clonotype has just a few counts. This chain uses TRBV27 with TRBJ1-1; no firm D call. This CDR3 comprises 14 residues. Trimming cost V 3 bases and J 0 bases, with 8 bases left between them. Germline V gene lookup returns CDR1 MNHEY and CDR2 SMNVEV (reference sequence). CDR3 in amino acids: CASSLSILNTEAFF. CDR3 DNA: TGTGCCAGCAGTTTGAGTATTTTGAACACTGAAGCTTTCTTT.

This clonotype was seen only a few times. The chain is built from TRBV6-5 and TRBJ2-6, with D maybe TRBD2 (5 bases). The CDR3 is 13 residues long. V was shortened by 6 bases and J by 2 bases, with 5 bases between the two germline ends. Germline CDR1 and CDR2: MNHEY and SVGAGI. The CDR3 region has the DNA TGTGCCAGCAGACTAGCTGGGGCCAACGTCCTGACTTTC. Protein: CASRLAGANVLTF.

This clonotype was seen more than once but under ten times. The V and J genes are TRBV30 and TRBJ2-7; a weak D match, TRBD1 (5 bases). Germline loops: CDR1 GTSNPN, CDR2 SVGIG (reference sequence). The length of the CDR3 is 12 residues. V lost 3 bases and J 4 bases, leaving 10 bases between the germline ends. The DNA for the CDR3 is TGTGCCTGGAGCTTTGGGGCTTACGAGCAGTACTTC. It encodes CAWSFGAYEQYF.

V is TRBV30 and J is TRBJ1-5; the match to TRBD1 covers 8 bases. The CDR3 spans 13 residues. CDR1 and CDR2 from the germline V gene are GTSNPN and SVGIG (reference sequence). The trim removed 1 base at V and 6 bases at J, leaving 2 bases unmatched. The CDR3 DNA reads TGTGCCTGGAGTGCAGGGGGCTTTCAGCCCCAGCATTTT. It yields the protein CAWSAGGFQPQHF.

This clonotype was counted at least ten times. V gene TRBV5-1 combines with J gene TRBJ1-3; D possibly corresponds to TRBD1 (5 bases). The CDR3 consists of 17 residues. Trimming removed 4 bases at V and 0 bases at J, with 17 bases between. Germline loops: CDR1 SGHRS, CDR2 YFSETQ. The CDR3 spells CASSPDGGMLSGNTIYF. CDR3 sequence (DNA): TGCGCCAGCAGCCCAGACGGGGGTATGCTCTCTGGAAACACCATATATTTT.

The chain is built from TRBV5-5 and TRBJ2-7; D ambiguous. Trimming left V 2 bases short and J 5 bases short, with 11 bases between. CDR1 SGHKS and CDR2 YYEKEE come from the germline V gene (reference sequence). The CDR3 has 13 residues. CDR3: CASSFPNMDEQYF. CDR3 sequence (DNA): TGTGCCAGCAGCTTCCCAAATATGGACGAGCAGTACTTC. The full variable domain, with the rest looked up from reference TRBV5-5 and TRBJ2-7, is DAGVTQSPTHLIKTRGQQVTLRCSPISGHKSVSWYQQVLGQGPQFIFQYYEKEERGRGNFPDRFSARQFPNYSSELNVNALLLGDSALYLCASSFPNMDEQYFGPGTRLTVT.